Each of the 8 T cell receptor beta chains below was sequenced from the same sample in a study of shared clonotypes between healthy human individuals. Here immunoSEQ multiplex PCR was the method, and the copy in TCRdb shows in-frame clones only, minus some. The sample holds more than 1,200,000 clones, 98% to 99% seen once. Sequenced input: naive CD4+ T cells sorted from blood. The subset: CD45RA+ positively selected. The receptors derive from a man aged 25-45 years in good health.

The chain joins TRBV9 to TRBJ2-5; weak D call: TRBD1 (6 bases). Deletions cut 2 bases from V and 5 bases from J, with 10 bases between. CDR3 length equals 13 residues. CDR1 SGDLS and CDR2 YYNGEE come from the germline V gene. This CDR3 reads CASSVLGGETQYF. The CDR3 bases are TGTGCCAGCAGCGTTTTAGGGGGTGAGACCCAGTACTTC. Looking up the rest from reference TRBV9 and TRBJ2-5 gives the full variable domain: DSGVTQTPKHLITATGQRVTLRCSPRSGDLSVYWYQQSLDQGLQFLIQYYNGEERAKGNILERFSAQQFPDLHSELNLSSLELGDSALYFCASSVLGGETQYFGPGTRLLVL.

The chain links TRBV4-3 to TRBJ2-1; 10 bases align to TRBD2. This CDR3 has 15 amino acids. Germline-derived CDR1 and CDR2 are LGHNA and YSLEER. Trimming cost V 1 base and J 8 bases; bases outside gene matches: 5. CDR3 nucleotides: TGCGCCAGCAGCCAAGGGGCTAGCGGGAGTTATGAGCAGTTCTTC. This encodes CASSQGASGSYEQFF.

This chain joins TRBV9 and TRBJ1-1, with unresolved D. CDR1 and CDR2 (germline): SGDLS, YYNGEE. Trimming took 1 base from V and 1 from J, leaving 8 bases between them. The CDR3 is 14 amino acids. Here the CDR3 DNA reads TGTGCCAGCAGCGTATCTTGGAAGAACACTGAAGCTTTCTTT. Encoded protein: CASSVSWKNTEAFF. Combining the CDR3 with reference TRBV9 and TRBJ1-1 gives the whole variable domain DSGVTQTPKHLITATGQRVTLRCSPRSGDLSVYWYQQSLDQGLQFLIQYYNGEERAKGNILERFSAQQFPDLHSELNLSSLELGDSALYFCASSVSWKNTEAFFGQGTRLTVV.

The genes are TRBV4-2 and TRBJ1-5; no clear D gene. Trimming took off 3 bases at V and 5 bases at J, with 8 bases between the two ends. The germline V gene has CDR1 LGHNA and CDR2 YNFKEQ. CDR3 length: 13 residues. CDR3 nucleotides: TGTGCCAGCAGCCAGGCTGGGGATCAGCCCCAGCATTTT. Translating gives CASSQAGDQPQHF.

The rearrangement uses TRBV10-3 and TRBJ2-7; D call uncertain. This CDR3 is 14 amino acids long. Germline V CDR1 and CDR2: ENHRY, SYGVKD. Trimming took off 5 bases at V and 7 bases at J, with 18 bases between the two ends. This CDR3 is CAISNNYDTKEQYF. The DNA of the CDR3 is TGTGCCATCAGTAATAACTACGATACCAAGGAGCAGTACTTC.

As for this clone: Other DNA sequences in the sample encode the same CDR3. V gene TRBV5-1 combines with J gene TRBJ2-1; 9 nucleotides align to TRBD2. CDR1 and CDR2 from the germline V gene are SGHRS and YFSETQ. This CDR3 has 15 amino acids. V was pared by 0 bases and J by 6 bases, with 4 bases of the junction left unmatched. The CDR3 DNA sequence: TGCGCCAGCAGCTTGGGGCTAGCGGGACTCAATGAGCAGTTCTTC. Residues: CASSLGLAGLNEQFF.

The chain couples TRBV9 to TRBJ2-3, with 7 bases matching TRBD1. Germline V gives CDR1 SGDLS, CDR2 YYNGEE. J lost 7 bases, V lost 0 bases, and 17 bases had no gene match. The CDR3 spans 18 residues. The CDR3 is CASSVGLGVEGARNTQYF. The DNA for the CDR3 is TGTGCCAGCAGCGTAGGGTTGGGTGTAGAGGGGGCCAGGAATACGCAGTATTTT.

The genes are TRBV4-1 and TRBJ2-1; unclear D gene. Between the trimmed V and J ends, which lost 1 base and 11 bases, there was a span of 12 bases. The CDR3 contains 13 residues. Germline values: CDR1 MGHRA, CDR2 YSYEKL. CDR3 in DNA: TGCGCCAGCAGCCAAGTGGGGTTGCCCCAGCAGTTCTTC. It encodes CASSQVGLPQQFF.